The clone carrying this T cell receptor (beta chain) was observed a few times. The data belong to a study of cytotoxic CD8 clonotypes in ibrutinib-treated CLL. Library input was around 2 micrograms of DNA from cryopreserved PBMCs. TCRdb keeps only in-frame clones here, not all; method: immunoSEQ multiplex PCR. The sample consists of tens of thousands of clones, around four fifths of them appearing once. The length of the CDR3 is 13 residues. Germline V gene lookup returns CDR1 MNHNS and CDR2 SASEGT. Trimming pared 5 bases from V and 8 bases from J, leaving 15 bases between. This chain links TRBV6-1 with TRBJ1-2; tentative D call: TRBD1 (6 bases). The receptor was derived from a human donor with chronic lymphocytic leukemia. The specimen comprised PBMCs, sampled after 24 months of ibrutinib treatment. The CDR3 DNA follows: TGTGCCAGCAGTAACTACCCAGGGGACGGCTACACCTTC. Encoded protein: CASSNYPGDGYTF.